Shown below are 20 T cell receptor beta chains from a single sample sequenced in a study of T-cell memory formation after mild COVID-19. TCRdb analysed the 5' RACE reads with MiXCR anew, one entry per CDR3 protein. Among under 700,000 distinct CDR3 sequences listed, about 20% were seen once. Sequencing used PBMCs or a T cell subset sorted from them (not recorded which). Receptor source: an adult woman who had mild COVID-19 (a few samples of this study predate the infection). Cell type and time point are not known.

Many counts were recorded for this clonotype. This sequence joins TRBV12-3 or TRBV12-4 and TRBJ2-2; D is ambiguous. The V gene lost 3 bases and the J gene lost 4 bases, with 9 bases spanning the gap. This CDR3 is 14 amino acids long. Here the CDR3 DNA reads TGTGCCAGCAGTTTCACCGGGCCCACCGGGGAGCTGTTTTTT. This sequence encodes CASSFTGPTGELFF.

The CDR3 protein is CASSAGQSSEQYF. Here the CDR3 DNA reads TGTGCCAGCAGCGCTGGACAGTCATCCGAGCAGTACTTC. The rearrangement joins TRBV12-3 or TRBV12-4 to TRBJ2-7; D might be TRBD1 (6 bases). The CDR3 covers 13 residues. V lost 6 bases, J lost 6 bases, and 15 bases lay in between.

This clonotype was picked up a small number of times. The chain has TRBV9 and TRBJ2-3; a possible D gene is TRBD1 (5 bases). Trimming cost V 4 bases and J 0 bases, with 9 bases left between them. Per germline, CDR1 SGDLS and CDR2 YYNGEE. The CDR3 consists of 14 residues. CDR3 in amino acids: CASSKSGSTDTQYF. CDR3 bases: TGTGCCAGCAGCAAATCAGGGAGCACAGATACGCAGTATTTT. The variable domain in full, with the rest retrieved from reference TRBV9 and TRBJ2-3, is DSGVTQTPKHLITATGQRVTLRCSPRSGDLSVYWYQQSLDQGLQFLIQYYNGEERAKGNILERFSAQQFPDLHSELNLSSLELGDSALYFCASSKSGSTDTQYFGPGTRLTVL.

The CDR3 DNA sequence: TGCAGTGCTCGCCCCGAGCGTCCGAGCTCCTACAATGAGCAGTTCTTC. Translation gives CSARPERPSSYNEQFF. The genes are TRBV20-1 and TRBJ2-1, with unresolved D. V was trimmed by 5 bases and J by 0 bases, leaving 17 bases between them. Germline values: CDR1 DFQATT, CDR2 SNEGSKA (reference sequence). The CDR3 spans 16 residues.

CDR3 nucleotide sequence: TGTGCCAGCAGCCTGGAGGGGCGAGACACTGAAGCTTTCTTT. Its protein is CASSLEGRDTEAFF. This chain joins TRBV2 and TRBJ1-1, with a weak D call TRBD1 (5 bases). Trimming shortened V by 6 bases and J by 3 bases, and 14 bases separated the two germline ends. Germline CDR1 is SNHLY and CDR2 is FYNNEI. There are 14 residues in the CDR3.

The chain couples TRBV7-3 to TRBJ1-1; possible D gene TRBD1, 5 bases. The V gene lost 5 bases and the J gene lost 8 bases, with 15 bases spanning the gap. Germline assignment: CDR1 SGHTA and CDR2 FQGTGA. CDR3 length equals 13 residues. CDR3 coding DNA: TGTGCCAGCAGCCCATCCCGGGACGGAGAAGCTTTCTTT. Its protein product is CASSPSRDGEAFF.

The chain recombines TRBV4-1 with TRBJ2-1, with unresolved D. Germline assignment: CDR1 MGHRA and CDR2 YSYEKL. Trimming stripped 1 base from V and 9 bases from J, with 7 bases between. CDR3 length equals 12 residues. For the CDR3, the DNA is TGCGCCAGCAGCCAAGCGTCAGGTGAGCAGTTCTTC. Translation gives CASSQASGEQFF.

This clonotype was picked up a small number of times. This chain connects TRBV7-2 to TRBJ1-4; D gene uncertain. This CDR3 is 14 amino acids long. Germline assignment: CDR1 SGHTA and CDR2 FQGNSA. Trimming removed 6 bases at V and 6 bases at J, with 14 bases between. CDR3 sequence reads: CASSFGFSDEKLFF. The DNA for the CDR3 is TGTGCCAGCAGTTTCGGGTTTTCGGATGAAAAACTGTTTTTT.

This clonotype was detected a few times. The chain uses TRBV12-3 or TRBV12-4 and TRBJ2-7, with D tentatively TRBD1 or TRBD2 (5 bases each). This CDR3 comprises 14 residues. Trimming took 7 bases from V and 0 from J, leaving 13 bases between them. The CDR3 here is CASTPPGSSYEQYF. CDR3 nucleotide sequence: TGTGCCAGCACGCCGCCAGGGAGCTCCTACGAGCAGTACTTC.

At least ten counts were recorded for this clonotype. The rearrangement links TRBV5-6 to TRBJ1-2; D is uncertain. Trimming left V 4 bases short and J 3 bases short, with 10 bases between. The CDR3 totals 13 residues. Germline V gene sequence: CDR1 SGHDT, CDR2 YYEEEE. CDR3 residues: CASSLGRYYGYTF. The DNA for the CDR3 is TGTGCCAGCAGCCTCGGACGGTACTATGGCTACACCTTC.

This clonotype appeared a few times. This sequence joins TRBV5-1 and TRBJ2-2, with D possibly matching TRBD1 (6 bases). The CDR3 totals 15 residues. V lost 3 bases, J lost 2 bases, and 11 bases lay in between. In germline, CDR1 is SGHRS, CDR2 YFSETQ. The CDR3 region has the DNA TGCGCCAGCAGCTACGGACAGATAAACACCGGGGAGCTGTTTTTT. Its translation is CASSYGQINTGELFF.

This clonotype came up a few times. The CDR3 DNA is TGTGCCAGCAGTTCCGGGCCTTCGGTGGAGACCCAGTACTTC. Protein product: CASSSGPSVETQYF. The chain couples TRBV11-3 to TRBJ2-5; D gene uncertain. Germline V gene sequence: CDR1 SGHNT, CDR2 YENEEA. This CDR3 has 14 amino acids. Trimming removed 6 bases at V and 5 bases at J, with 16 bases between.

This clonotype was detected a few times. The V call is TRBV20-1, the J call TRBJ2-6; 11 bases line up with TRBD1. CDR3 size: 17 residues. The germline gives CDR1 DFQATT, CDR2 SNEGSKA (reference sequence). Trimming took 1 base from V and 4 from J; bases not matched to a gene: 6. This CDR3 is CSARVWDRGTGANVLTF. The CDR3 DNA reads TGCAGTGCTAGAGTGTGGGACAGGGGGACCGGGGCCAACGTCCTGACTTTC.

This clonotype has just a few counts. The chain joins TRBV29-1 to TRBJ2-3; D is unclear. Trimming shortened V by 7 bases and J by 5 bases, and 7 bases separated the two germline ends. This CDR3 spans 10 amino acids. Germline lookup yields CDR1 SQVTM and CDR2 ANQGSEA. CDR3 loop: CSALQDTQYF. The CDR3 coding sequence is TGCAGCGCTCTACAAGATACGCAGTATTTT.

This clonotype has only a few counts. The chain joins TRBV24-1 to TRBJ2-1; 14 positions match TRBD2. CDR3 length: 17 residues. J gave up 9 bases and V 5 bases, and 11 bases lay outside the gene matches. Germline assignment: CDR1 KGHDR and CDR2 SFDVKD. The CDR3 region has the DNA TGTGCCACCAGTGCTCAAGAGGGACTAGCGGGAGATAGTGAGCAGTTCTTC. As protein: CATSAQEGLAGDSEQFF.

This chain uses TRBV9 with TRBJ2-1; D gene uncertain. The CDR3 has 12 amino acids. Germline V gene data show CDR1 as SGDLS and CDR2 as YYNGEE. V was cut by 4 bases and J by 6 bases, with 8 bases left in between. CDR3 nucleotides: TGTGCCAGCAGCCCCCTTTCCAATGAGCAGTTCTTC. Its translation is CASSPLSNEQFF.

The V gene is TRBV4-3, the J gene TRBJ2-2, with TRBD2 matching over 13 bases. Trimming at V came to 3 bases and at J to 4 bases, leaving 5 bases not matched to a gene. CDR1 and CDR2 (germline): LGHNA, YSLEER. This CDR3 spans 17 amino acids. CDR3 sequence: CASSHRLAGGGTGELFF. DNA of the CDR3: TGCGCCAGCAGCCACAGACTAGCGGGAGGTGGCACCGGGGAGCTGTTTTTT.

The chain employs TRBV7-3 and TRBJ1-4; 8 bases align to TRBD1. This CDR3 has 13 residues. Per the germline V gene, CDR1 is SGHTA and CDR2 is FQGTGA. After removal of 4 bases from V and 7 bases from J, the junction contained 2 bases not matched to a gene. CDR3 residues: CASSSGQGEKLFF. The CDR3 nucleotides are TGTGCCAGCAGCTCCGGACAGGGTGAAAAACTGTTTTTT.

The chain uses TRBV11-2 and TRBJ2-2, with TRBD2 as a possible D gene (5 bases). Between the trimmed V and J ends, which lost 3 bases and 4 bases, there was a span of 15 bases. Germline-derived CDR1 and CDR2 are SGHAT and FQNNGV. This CDR3 is 16 amino acids long. The CDR3 nucleotides are TGTGCCAGCAGCTTTCCCGGGAAGCCGCCCACCGGGGAGCTGTTTTTT. This gives the protein CASSFPGKPPTGELFF.

The rearrangement uses TRBV2 and TRBJ2-6; TRBD1 aligns across 9 bases. The germline CDR1 and CDR2 sequences are SNHLY and FYNNEI. The length of the CDR3 is 18 residues. V lost 5 bases to trimming and J lost 0 bases; unmatched junction nucleotides: 8. CDR3 coding DNA: TGTGCCAGCAGTCTGGACAGGGGAACTGTCTCTGGGGCCAACGTCCTGACTTTC. This translates into CASSLDRGTVSGANVLTF.